This T cell receptor (beta chain) stems from a study of blood T cell repertoires in COVID-19. Trimming took 2 bases from V and 2 from J, leaving 10 bases between them. The CDR3 spans 14 residues. Germline V gives CDR1 MNHEY, CDR2 SVGEGT. Sequencing was performed with immunoSEQ multiplex PCR; in TCRdb, only in-frame clones are kept and a portion is missing. The sample records fewer than 200,000 clones, about 89% being singletons. Specimen: peripheral blood. The rearrangement links TRBV6-2 or TRBV6-3 to TRBJ2-7, with a tentative D call TRBD2 (6 bases). The clonotype was recovered from a man aged 18 to 30 who had recovered from COVID-19. The CDR3 bases are TGTGCCAGCAGTTACGGCCTAGCGACCTACGAGCAGTACTTC. Its translation is CASSYGLATYEQYF.